This TCR beta chain was identified in a study of blood T cell repertoires in COVID-19. Here immunoSEQ multiplex PCR was the method, and the copy in TCRdb shows in-frame clones only, minus some. Of 200,000 or so clones listed, about 85% are singletons. Recovered Cohort 3 donors showed two negative PCRs, clearance, or symptom resolution. The ends lost 7 bases at V and 5 bases at J; junction bases unmatched: 13. CDR1 SGHRS and CDR2 YFSETQ come from the germline V gene. The CDR3 is 15 residues long. The chain has TRBV5-1 and TRBJ2-3; 7 bases fit TRBD1. Sequenced: PBMCs or T cells enriched from blood (not recorded which). The clonotype was recovered from a man aged 30-40 years who had recovered from COVID-19. The CDR3 coding sequence is TGCGCCAGCTCGCCGAAGGGGGCGGGCTTAGATACGCAGTATTTT. It specifies CASSPKGAGLDTQYF.